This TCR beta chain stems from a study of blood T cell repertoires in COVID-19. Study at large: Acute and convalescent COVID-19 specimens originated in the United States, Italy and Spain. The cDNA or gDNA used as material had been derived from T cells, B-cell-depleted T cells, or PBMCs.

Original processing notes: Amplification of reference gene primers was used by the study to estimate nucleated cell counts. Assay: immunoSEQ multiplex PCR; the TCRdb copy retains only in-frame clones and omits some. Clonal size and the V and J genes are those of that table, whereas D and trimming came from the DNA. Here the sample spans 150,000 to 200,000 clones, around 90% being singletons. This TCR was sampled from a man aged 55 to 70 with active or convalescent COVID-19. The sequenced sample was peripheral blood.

The CDR3 DNA sequence: TGTGCCAGCAGTTCAGGTCACTCTGGAAACACCATATATTTT. Amino acid sequence: CASSSGHSGNTIYF. V and J are TRBV6-5 and TRBJ1-3; no definite D call. The CDR3 consists of 14 residues. CDR1 and CDR2 (germline): MNHEY, SVGAGI. The V end was cut by 4 bases, the J end by 0 bases, with 7 bases between.